A single sample is the source of the 25 T cell receptor beta chains below, sequenced in a study of PD-1 blockade in classical Hodgkin lymphoma (dated by TCRdb to 2018 to 2020). The receptor library was made with the immunoSEQ multiplex PCR assay. Not all clones reach the TCRdb copy of this immuneACCESS table, which keeps in-frame sequences only. Checked studies attribute under half of the gap to unresolved V genes and leave the rest unexplained. Recorded for this sample are approximately 98,000 clones; 80% to 90% of them occurred a single time. The ten largest clones add up to 15% to 20% of the sample. The time point label of this sample denotes: cycle 2 day 1 (C2D1) of nivolumab. Every trial patient had relapsed after autologous stem cell transplantation, and cohorts A, B and C differed in prior brentuximab vedotin exposure. Sequencing was performed on peripheral blood mononuclear cells (PBMCs), taken before the second cycle of nivolumab. All receptors come from a human donor with classical Hodgkin lymphoma.

The genes are TRBV2 and TRBJ1-2; 9 bases agree with TRBD1. The CDR3 sequence is 14 residues long. With V trimmed by 8 bases and J by 5 bases, 9 bases remained unmatched. From germline, CDR1 is SNHLY and CDR2 FYNNEI. The CDR3 bases are TGTGCCAGCCGGGGGGACAGGGTAGGGTATGGCTACACCTTC. This translates into CASRGDRVGYGYTF.

The CDR3 here is CASSFGGNEQFF. CDR3 DNA: TGTGCCAGCAGTTTTGGGGGAAATGAGCAGTTCTTC. J is TRBJ2-1 and V is TRBV27; tentatively, D is TRBD1 or TRBD2 (5 bases each). The CDR3 consists of 12 residues. Germline CDR1 is MNHEY and CDR2 is SMNVEV (reference sequence). V dropped 3 bases and J dropped 7 bases, with 7 bases sitting between them.

The chain combines TRBV7-6 with TRBJ2-7; 8 nucleotides align to TRBD1. In germline, CDR1 is SGHVS, CDR2 FNYEAQ. With V trimmed by 5 bases and J by 3 bases, 12 bases remained unmatched. The CDR3 is 16 amino acids. CDR3 region: CASSPEPPGGFYEQYF. Written as DNA, the CDR3 is TGTGCCAGCAGCCCGGAACCTCCAGGGGGCTTCTACGAGCAGTACTTC.

This chain joins TRBV14 and TRBJ2-3; 10 bases fit TRBD2. CDR1 is SGHDN, CDR2 FVKESK, per germline. J gave up 5 bases and V 1 base, and 3 bases lay outside the gene matches. CDR3 length: 15 residues. The CDR3, as DNA: TGTGCCAGCAGCCAAGTTTCTAGCGGGAGAGATACGCAGTATTTT. It yields the protein CASSQVSSGRDTQYF.

Written as DNA, the CDR3 is TGCGCCAGCAGCCAAGCTAGGGGATTTTACAATGAGCAGTTCTTC. Residues: CASSQARGFYNEQFF. V gene TRBV4-1 combines with J gene TRBJ2-1; the D gene is possibly TRBD1 (5 bases). V was clipped by 1 base and J by 4 bases, with 11 bases between them. The CDR3 consists of 15 residues. The germline gives CDR1 MGHRA, CDR2 YSYEKL.

The rearrangement joins TRBV4-2 to TRBJ2-3; maybe TRBD2 (5 bases). Between the trimmed V and J ends, which lost 0 bases and 6 bases, there was a span of 10 bases. In germline, CDR1 is LGHNA, CDR2 YNFKEQ. The CDR3 is 14 residues long. Here the CDR3 DNA reads TGTGCCAGCAGCCAAGATGACACGGGGGATACGCAGTATTTT. Translated, it gives CASSQDDTGDTQYF.

CDR3 loop: CASSQEGPSSYNEQFF. DNA of the CDR3: TGCGCCAGCAGCCAAGAAGGACCCTCCTCCTACAATGAGCAGTTCTTC. V is TRBV4-1 and J is TRBJ2-1; D gene uncertain. CDR3 length: 16 amino acids. Trimming cost V 0 bases and J 0 bases, with 9 bases left between them. CDR1 is MGHRA and CDR2 is YSYEKL in the germline V gene.

V usage is TRBV19 and J usage is TRBJ1-5; no firm D call. The CDR3 is 13 residues long. CDR1 is LNHDA, CDR2 SQIVND, per germline (reference sequence). V dropped 5 bases and J dropped 8 bases, with 13 bases sitting between them. The CDR3 nucleotides read TGTGCCAGTAGTGGCGACGCATGGGAGCCCCAGCATTTT. This encodes CASSGDAWEPQHF.

The rearrangement uses TRBV27 and TRBJ2-7, with 11 bases identical to TRBD2. The V gene end was trimmed by 0 bases and the J gene end by 3 bases; junction bases not matched to a gene: 10. The CDR3 totals 18 residues. Germline-derived CDR1 and CDR2 are MNHEY and SMNVEV (reference sequence). The CDR3: CASSLSAIAGGPIYEQYF. DNA of the CDR3: TGTGCCAGCAGTTTATCCGCTATAGCGGGAGGGCCTATCTACGAGCAGTACTTC.

This clone was seen once. The V call is TRBV25-1, the J call TRBJ1-4, with D possibly being TRBD1 (6 bases). V was cut by 2 bases and J by 4 bases, with 11 bases left in between. CDR3 length: 15 amino acids. Germline-derived CDR1 and CDR2 are MGHDK and SYGVNS. CDR3 loop: CASSERGAGNEKLFF. The DNA of the CDR3 is TGTGCCAGCAGTGAAAGGGGGGCTGGTAATGAAAAACTGTTTTTT.

The chain carries TRBV5-6 and TRBJ1-1, with TRBD1 as a possible D gene (6 bases). V lost 0 bases to trimming and J lost 4 bases, with 10 bases between them. The germline CDR1 and CDR2 sequences are SGHDT and YYEEEE. The CDR3 is made up of 14 amino acids. CDR3 region: CASSLDRARTEAFF. The CDR3 nucleotides are TGTGCCAGCAGCTTGGACAGGGCCCGCACTGAAGCTTTCTTT.

A remark on this clone: Other DNA sequences in this specimen translate into the identical CDR3. This chain links TRBV27 with TRBJ1-1; D perhaps matches TRBD1 (5 bases). V dropped 4 bases and J dropped 1 base, with 10 bases sitting between them. Looked up from germline, CDR1 is MNHEY and CDR2 is SMNVEV (reference sequence). CDR3 length: 14 residues. CDR3 protein: CASSSAGTNTEAFF. As DNA, the CDR3 is TGTGCCAGCAGTTCAGCAGGGACGAACACTGAAGCTTTCTTT.

The chain carries TRBV29-1 and TRBJ2-7; 12 positions match TRBD2. The CDR3 is 13 amino acids. J was trimmed by 4 bases and V by 6 bases; bases with no gene match: 4. Germline CDR1 reads SQVTM; CDR2 reads ANQGSEA. The CDR3 nucleotides read TGCAGCGTGCTAGCGGGAGGGCCGTACGAGCAGTACTTC. Its translation is CSVLAGGPYEQYF.

This rearrangement joins TRBV13 to TRBJ2-3; 8 bases map to TRBD1. CDR1 and CDR2 from the germline V gene are PRHDT and FYEKMQ (reference sequence). Losses at the gene ends were 2 bases for V and 4 bases for J; bases not matched to a gene: 8. This CDR3 spans 16 amino acids. In nucleotides, the CDR3 is TGTGCCAGCAGCTTAATGTCCCCGGGACAGGCAGATACGCAGTATTTT. This translates into CASSLMSPGQADTQYF.

To note about this clone: The same CDR3 can be traced to other DNA sequences in this sample. V and J are TRBV6-5 and TRBJ1-2; no clear D. The CDR3 is 13 amino acids. Trimming cost V 0 bases and J 3 bases, with 5 bases left between them. CDR1 is MNHEY, CDR2 SVGAGI, per germline. DNA of the CDR3: TGTGCCAGCAGTTACTCAAGAGACTATGGCTACACCTTC. It yields the protein CASSYSRDYGYTF.

Only a few counts were recorded for this clone. The V and J genes are TRBV18 and TRBJ1-5; a possible D gene is TRBD1 (6 bases). The germline gives CDR1 KGHSH, CDR2 LQKENI. CDR3 length: 15 amino acids. Trimming removed 2 bases at V and 5 bases at J, with 13 bases between. CDR3 in DNA: TGTGCCAGCTCACCATCAGCACAGGGTGATCAGCCCCAGCATTTT. This translates into CASSPSAQGDQPQHF.

The V and J genes are TRBV28 and TRBJ2-5, with D unclear. Germline lookup yields CDR1 MDHEN and CDR2 SYDVKM. Trimming removed 5 bases at V and 5 bases at J, with 12 bases between. The CDR3 is 13 residues long. The CDR3 here is CASSPPRGETQYF. In DNA form, the CDR3 reads TGTGCCAGCAGTCCTCCCCGTGGGGAGACCCAGTACTTC.

This chain links TRBV19 with TRBJ2-7; 10 nucleotides agree with TRBD1. CDR1 LNHDA and CDR2 SQIVND come from the germline V gene (reference sequence). V shed 6 bases and J 5 bases; nucleotides not matched to a gene: 7. The CDR3 consists of 14 residues. The CDR3 sequence: CASRQGTGVHEQYF. CDR3 nucleotide sequence: TGTGCCAGTAGACAAGGGACAGGGGTTCACGAGCAGTACTTC.

The chain links TRBV27 to TRBJ2-7; a weak D match, TRBD1 (5 bases). V was shortened by 4 bases and J by 3 bases, with 13 bases between the two germline ends. Germline loops: CDR1 MNHEY, CDR2 SMNVEV (reference sequence). This CDR3 has 14 residues. For the CDR3, the DNA is TGTGCCAGCAGTTATTCTGCAGGGAACTACGAGCAGTACTTC. Residues: CASSYSAGNYEQYF.

The chain uses TRBV19 and TRBJ2-5; D is uncertain. Germline V gene lookup returns CDR1 LNHDA and CDR2 SQIVND (reference sequence). The length of the CDR3 is 11 residues. Trimming cost V 4 bases and J 2 bases, with 2 bases left between them. The CDR3 coding sequence is TGTGCCAGTAGTACTCAAGAGACCCAGTACTTC. Protein sequence: CASSTQETQYF. Full variable domain (outside the CDR3, taken from reference TRBV19 and TRBJ2-5): DGGITQSPKYLFRKEGQNVTLSCEQNLNHDAMYWYRQDPGQGLRLIYYSQIVNDFQKGDIAEGYSVSREKKESFPLTVTSAQKNPTAFYLCASSTQETQYFGPGTRLLVL.

The sample holds a few counts of this clone. This sequence joins TRBV29-1 and TRBJ1-1; perhaps TRBD1 as D (6 bases). The CDR3 consists of 12 residues. Germline V lookup: CDR1 SQVTM, CDR2 ANQGSEA. The V end lost 4 bases, the J end lost 8 bases, and 14 bases lay between the germline ends. The CDR3 sequence is CSVVGAKWEAFF. The CDR3 DNA reads as TGCAGCGTTGTGGGGGCCAAATGGGAAGCTTTCTTT.

The chain couples TRBV19 to TRBJ2-7, with a possible D match to TRBD2 (6 bases). V lost 6 bases and J 0 bases, leaving 15 bases between the germline ends. Germline lookup yields CDR1 LNHDA and CDR2 SQIVND (reference sequence). The CDR3 is 15 residues long. The CDR3 sequence: CASRTRDSLSYEQYF. CDR3 coding DNA: TGTGCCAGTAGGACCCGGGACTCCCTCTCCTACGAGCAGTACTTC.

J is TRBJ2-1 and V is TRBV5-8, with 7 bases aligning to TRBD2. From germline, CDR1 is SGHTS and CDR2 YDEGEE. The CDR3 has 14 amino acids. V lost 2 bases to trimming and J lost 8 bases; unmatched junction nucleotides: 7. CDR3 DNA sequence: TGTGCCAGCAGCTTTATGGCGGGAGAGTATGAGCAGTTCTTC. Translating it yields CASSFMAGEYEQFF.

This clone was counted a few times. This sequence joins TRBV30 and TRBJ2-1; TRBD2 matches 12 bases. Trimming cost V 2 bases and J 10 bases; bases outside gene matches: 21. Germline V gene data show CDR1 as GTSNPN and CDR2 as SVGIG (reference sequence). There are 19 residues in the CDR3. The DNA for the CDR3 is TGTGCCTGGAGTAACCCGGGATTTTCGGCTAGCGGGAGGGCAAGGGAGCAGTTCTTC. This codes for CAWSNPGFSASGRAREQFF.

This clone was counted a few times. This sequence joins TRBV25-1 and TRBJ1-2, with no clear D. V was trimmed by 4 bases and J by 7 bases, leaving 13 bases between them. Germline-derived CDR1 and CDR2 are MGHDK and SYGVNS. This CDR3 contains 13 residues. The CDR3 is CASSGGAGIGYTF. CDR3 bases: TGTGCCAGCAGTGGGGGTGCTGGAATTGGCTACACCTTC.